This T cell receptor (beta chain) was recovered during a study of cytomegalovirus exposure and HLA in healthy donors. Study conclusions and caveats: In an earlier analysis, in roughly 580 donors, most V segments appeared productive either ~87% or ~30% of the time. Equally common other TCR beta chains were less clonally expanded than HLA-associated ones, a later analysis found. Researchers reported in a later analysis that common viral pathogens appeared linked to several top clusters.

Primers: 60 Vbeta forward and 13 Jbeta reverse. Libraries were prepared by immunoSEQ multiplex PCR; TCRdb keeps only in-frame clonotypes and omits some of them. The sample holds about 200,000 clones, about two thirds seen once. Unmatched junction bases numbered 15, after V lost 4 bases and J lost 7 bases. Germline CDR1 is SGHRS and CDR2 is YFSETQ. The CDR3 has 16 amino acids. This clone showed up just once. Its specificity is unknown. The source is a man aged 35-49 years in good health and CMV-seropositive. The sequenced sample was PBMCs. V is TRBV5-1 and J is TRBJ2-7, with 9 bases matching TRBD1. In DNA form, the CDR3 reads TGCGCCAGCAGCCCCAGGGGGCCGGGACAGGGAGGGGAGCAGTACTTC. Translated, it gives CASSPRGPGQGGEQYF.